The T cell receptor beta chain described here comes from a study of shared clonotypes between healthy human individuals. Data came from immunoSEQ multiplex PCR; TCRdb stores just in-frame clones and leaves some out. The sample has 450,000 to 550,000 clones; around 79% are singletons. Sequencing was performed on PBMCs. The receptor was derived from a woman in her forties in good health. Some clones in this sample may be carry-over from other donors' samples.

Here the CDR3 reads CASSQADRDGTEAFF. CDR3 DNA sequence: TGCGCCAGCAGCCAGGCCGACAGGGATGGCACTGAAGCTTTCTTT. The chain joins TRBV4-1 to TRBJ1-1; 7 nucleotides align to TRBD1. The CDR3 is 15 residues long. Germline CDR1 is MGHRA and CDR2 is YSYEKL. Trimming cost V 3 bases and J 4 bases; bases outside gene matches: 8.